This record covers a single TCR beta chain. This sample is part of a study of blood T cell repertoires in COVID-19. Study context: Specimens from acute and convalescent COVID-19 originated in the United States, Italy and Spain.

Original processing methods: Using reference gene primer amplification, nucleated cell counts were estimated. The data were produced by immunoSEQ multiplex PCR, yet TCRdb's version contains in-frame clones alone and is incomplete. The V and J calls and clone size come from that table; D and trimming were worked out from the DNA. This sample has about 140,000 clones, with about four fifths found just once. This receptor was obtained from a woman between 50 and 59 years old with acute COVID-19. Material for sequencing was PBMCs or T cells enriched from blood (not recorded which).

The CDR3 DNA reads as TGTGCCAGCAGTACCCGGGACTGGAGCGGTTCACCCCTCCACTTT. It encodes CASSTRDWSGSPLHF. The chain carries TRBV6-5 and TRBJ1-6, with a weak D call TRBD1 (5 bases). CDR1 and CDR2 (germline): MNHEY, SVGAGI. This CDR3 region has 15 residues. V lost 5 bases to trimming and J lost 9 bases, with 17 bases between them.